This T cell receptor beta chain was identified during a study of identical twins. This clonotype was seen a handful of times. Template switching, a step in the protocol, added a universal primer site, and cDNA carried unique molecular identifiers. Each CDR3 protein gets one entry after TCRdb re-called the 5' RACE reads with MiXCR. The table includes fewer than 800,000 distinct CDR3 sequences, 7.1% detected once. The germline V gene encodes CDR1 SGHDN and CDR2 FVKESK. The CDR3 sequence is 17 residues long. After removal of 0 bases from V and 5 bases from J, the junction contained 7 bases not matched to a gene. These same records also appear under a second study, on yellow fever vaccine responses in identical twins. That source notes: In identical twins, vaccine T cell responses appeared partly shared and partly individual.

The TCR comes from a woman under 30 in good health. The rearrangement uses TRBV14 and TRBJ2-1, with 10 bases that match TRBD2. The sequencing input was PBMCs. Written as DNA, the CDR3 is TGTGCCAGCAGCCAAGAGAAGCTAGCGGGAGTACACAATGAGCAGTTCTTC. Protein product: CASSQEKLAGVHNEQFF.